The source of this TCR beta chain is a study of blood T cell repertoires in COVID-19. Looking at the study overall: Nucleic acid was either cDNA or gDNA, and it came from T cells, B-cell-depleted T cells, or PBMCs.

This CDR3 comprises 13 residues. Trimming at V came to 1 base and at J to 8 bases, leaving 0 bases not matched to a gene. Germline-derived CDR1 and CDR2 are GTSNPN and SVGIG (reference sequence). TCRdb's copy holds only in-frame clones and misses some; the assay was immunoSEQ multiplex PCR. This sample carries about 130,000 clones, around three quarters of them seen once, and the ten largest clones take under 14%. The rearrangement links TRBV30 to TRBJ1-6; 9 positions match TRBD1. Material: peripheral blood. The source of this sequence is a human donor in a cohort sampled during active COVID-19. The CDR3 reads CAWSDRGHSPLHF. The CDR3 DNA reads as TGTGCCTGGAGTGACAGGGGGCATTCACCCCTCCACTTT.